This record concerns one TCR beta chain sequence. The data were obtained in a study of T cell changes during pregnancy in multiple sclerosis. Clones were read by immunoSEQ multiplex PCR, and TCRdb kept only the in-frame ones, dropping some. The sample carries just under 45,000 clones, roughly 96% recorded once. Germline V CDR1 and CDR2: KGHSH, LQKENI. This CDR3 is built from 16 residues. J gave up 0 bases and V 4 bases, and 6 bases lay outside the gene matches. The specimen comprised peripheral blood, sampled in the second trimester of pregnancy. The TCR comes from a female donor with multiple sclerosis, enrolled in a pregnancy study. The V gene is TRBV18, the J gene TRBJ1-2; 9 bases are a match to TRBD1. CDR3 nucleotides: TGTGCCAGCTCACTTTTGGGACAGGGAGCTAACTATGGCTACACCTTC. Translating it yields CASSLLGQGANYGYTF.